These 15 T cell receptor beta chains came from one sample sequenced in a study of blood T cells in healthy people across ages (dated by TCRdb to between 2014 and 2017). Libraries were constructed by 5' RACE. The sequencer listed for this sample is Illumina HiSeq 2500. A second PCR of about 6 to 11 cycles was run with a J-beta primer mix and a sample-barcoded 5' primer. Using fastp at Q25 and MiXCR, TCRdb reprocessed the public reads and kept productive beta chains. Rows are combined by CDR3 protein, so each entry shows the most common genes and DNA. For this sample there are about 2 million distinct CDR3 sequences; about 49% appear just once. The top ten clones comprise around 2.1% of the sample. The sample was blood. All receptors come from a woman aged 35 to 49 in good health.

This clonotype was detected a few times. This chain connects TRBV7-2 to TRBJ2-1, with D perhaps being TRBD1 or TRBD2 (6 bases each). Trimming removed 2 bases at V and 8 bases at J, with 13 bases between. The germline V gene has CDR1 SGHTA and CDR2 FQGNSA. There are 14 residues in the CDR3. CDR3 DNA sequence: TGTGCCAGCAGCTTATTGAGGGGGGTCGATGAGCAGTTCTTC. As protein: CASSLLRGVDEQFF.

The V gene is TRBV7-2, the J gene TRBJ1-2, with no clear D. Germline V CDR1 and CDR2: SGHTA, FQGNSA. This CDR3 region has 15 residues. The ends were cut back, 1 base at V and 2 bases at J, with 11 bases in the middle. Here the CDR3 DNA reads TGTGCCAGCAGCTTAGGACTGAACAAGAACTATGGCTACACCTTC. Protein sequence: CASSLGLNKNYGYTF.

This sequence joins TRBV24-1 and TRBJ2-2; tentatively, D is TRBD1 (6 bases). Deletions cut 2 bases from V and 0 bases from J, with 12 bases between. In germline, CDR1 is KGHDR, CDR2 SFDVKD. CDR3 size: 17 residues. CDR3 region: CATSDSRQAPNTGELFF. The CDR3 nucleotides are TGTGCCACCAGTGATTCTCGACAGGCGCCGAACACCGGGGAGCTGTTTTTT.

The chain combines TRBV12-3 or TRBV12-4 with TRBJ2-7, with TRBD1 identical over 8 bases. The V and J ends lost 6 bases and 3 bases, in that order; junction bases with no gene match: 13. This CDR3 is 16 amino acids long. The CDR3, as DNA: TGTGCCAGCAGCTCATACCGAGGACAGGGTTTCTACGAGCAGTACTTC. It translates to CASSSYRGQGFYEQYF.

This clonotype was counted a single time. This sequence joins TRBV7-2 and TRBJ2-1; possibly TRBD1 for D (6 bases). Germline CDR1 is SGHTA and CDR2 is FQGNSA. This CDR3 region has 15 residues. V was clipped by 2 bases and J by 9 bases, with 17 bases between them. DNA of the CDR3: TGTGCCAGCAGCTTATTAGGCTTAGGGGGTAGTGAGCAGTTCTTC. Translation: CASSLLGLGGSEQFF. The variable domain in full, with the rest retrieved from reference TRBV7-2 and TRBJ2-1, is GAGVSQSPSNKVTEKGKDVELRCDPISGHTALYWYRQSLGQGLEFLIYFQGNSAPDKSGLPSDRFSAERTGGSVSTLTIQRTQQEDSAVYLCASSLLGLGGSEQFFGPGTRLTVL.

This clonotype was recorded a few times. The chain is built from TRBV28 and TRBJ2-5; TRBD1 matches 9 bases. The end of the DNA is better explained by TRBJ2-7, so the J call may be wrong. CDR1 is MDHEN and CDR2 is SYDVKM in the germline V gene. The CDR3 sequence is 13 residues long. CDR3 in amino acids: CASTPDRGYEQYF. CDR3 DNA: TGTGCCAGCACCCCGGACAGGGGTTACGAGCAGTACTTC.

The rearrangement links TRBV5-1 to TRBJ2-1; 7 nucleotides align to TRBD2. V lost 4 bases, J lost 8 bases, and 15 bases stayed unmatched. Per germline, CDR1 SGHRS and CDR2 YFSETQ. CDR3 length: 16 amino acids. The CDR3 DNA is TGCGCCAGCAGCCCTGGCTCTAGCGGTGGGGGTTATGAGCAGTTCTTC. Translating gives CASSPGSSGGGYEQFF. The whole variable domain, remainder taken from reference TRBV5-1 and TRBJ2-1, is KAGVTQTPRYLIKTRGQQVTLSCSPISGHRSVSWYQQTPGQGLQFLFEYFSETQRNKGNFPGRFSGRQFSNSRSEMNVSTLELGDSALYLCASSPGSSGGGYEQFFGPGTRLTVL.

The gene calls are TRBV5-1 and TRBJ1-2; 7 positions match TRBD1. Germline V gene lookup returns CDR1 SGHRS and CDR2 YFSETQ. The CDR3 extends over 13 amino acids. Trimming cost V 5 bases and J 6 bases; bases outside gene matches: 7. The CDR3 DNA reads TGCGCCAGCAGAGCCGGGACAGAGGATGGCTACACCTTC. Translating gives CASRAGTEDGYTF.

This chain joins TRBV7-2 and TRBJ2-1; 8 nucleotides match TRBD2. Trimming at V came to 5 bases and at J to 2 bases, leaving 11 bases not matched to a gene. Germline CDR1 SGHTA, CDR2 FQGNSA. CDR3 length: 17 amino acids. The CDR3 nucleotides read TGTGCCAGCAGCCCTGAAGCGGGGGCCGTCACCTACAATGAGCAGTTCTTC. Its protein product is CASSPEAGAVTYNEQFF.

This chain connects TRBV6-1 to TRBJ1-2, with TRBD1 matching 8 bases. The CDR3 consists of 16 residues. Germline loops: CDR1 MNHNS, CDR2 SASEGT. J gave up 0 bases and V 6 bases, and 9 bases lay outside the gene matches. CDR3 residues: CASRATGTGSNYGYTF. The DNA for the CDR3 is TGTGCCAGCAGAGCTACCGGGACAGGTTCTAACTATGGCTACACCTTC.

This chain joins TRBV2 and TRBJ1-5, with D possibly matching TRBD1 (5 bases). Germline lookup yields CDR1 SNHLY and CDR2 FYNNEI. The CDR3 extends over 14 amino acids. V lost 0 bases and J 7 bases, leaving 10 bases between the germline ends. CDR3: CASSEARDYQPQHF. CDR3 coding DNA: TGTGCCAGCAGTGAAGCCAGGGATTACCAGCCCCAGCATTTT.

This chain connects TRBV25-1 to TRBJ1-2; 8 positions match TRBD1. The CDR3 has 14 residues. Trimming at V came to 7 bases and at J to 0 bases, leaving 4 bases not matched to a gene. Germline V gene lookup returns CDR1 MGHDK and CDR2 SYGVNS. The CDR3 region has the DNA TGTGCCAGCAAACGACAGGGGCCTAACTATGGCTACACCTTC. The encoded protein is CASKRQGPNYGYTF.

The rearrangement uses TRBV6-1 and TRBJ1-4; possible D gene TRBD1, 6 bases. CDR1 MNHNS and CDR2 SASEGT come from the germline V gene. The CDR3 sequence is 15 residues long. Trimming took 6 bases from V and 7 from J, leaving 18 bases between them. The CDR3 DNA is TGTGCCAGCAGAGAGATACAGGGTTCTCGTGAAAAACTGTTTTTT. It specifies CASREIQGSREKLFF.

This chain links TRBV12-5 with TRBJ2-3, with D uncertain. Germline CDR1 reads LGHNT; CDR2 reads FRNRAP. V dropped 8 bases and J dropped 5 bases, with 11 bases sitting between them. This CDR3 comprises 12 residues. CDR3 DNA: TGTGCTAGTTCATCTGAGATAGATACGCAGTATTTT. This gives the protein CASSSEIDTQYF.

In regard to this clonotype: A much larger clone differs by one base, so this may be a read error. The chain combines TRBV2 with TRBJ2-7; D gene unclear. CDR3 length: 15 residues. Germline V lookup: CDR1 SNHLY, CDR2 FYNNEI. Trimming cost V 3 bases and J 7 bases, with 19 bases left between them. This CDR3 is CASSELRSSYNEQYF. CDR3 nucleotides: TGTGCCAGCAGTGAGCTGCGTAGCTCCTACAATGAGCAGTACTTC.